The T cell receptor (beta chain) under discussion was sequenced for a study of CD8 T cells in Susac syndrome. Study-level points and caveats: Only a relatively small number of individuals were included in the TCR sequencing and HLA analysis.

The authors carried out high-throughput sequencing of TCR beta. They applied it to CD8+ and CD4+ T cells obtained from blood. Negative isolation yielded the CD8+ and CD4+ T cells, while FACS enriched the TEMRA cells. Random hexamers served to reverse transcribe about 0.5 to 1 ug RNA. With immunoSEQ multiplex PCR, TCR beta CDR3 was amplified across 54 Vbeta and 13 Jbeta. MiXCR was run by TCRdb on the immunoSEQ multiplex PCR reads, yielding one entry per CDR3 protein. The sample includes a few hundred thousand distinct CDR3 sequences, approximately 89% of them seen just once. Points on this clonotype: What it recognizes is unknown.

The receptor's source is a human donor with multiple sclerosis. Material for sequencing was CD8+ T cells from PBMCs.

The CDR3 DNA reads TGTGCCAGCAGTTTATGGGGGGTTGGCTACACCTTC. Translation: CASSLWGVGYTF. This chain connects TRBV27 to TRBJ1-2, with D possibly TRBD1 on 5 matching bases. Trimming stripped 1 base from V and 7 bases from J, with 7 bases between. CDR1 MNHEY and CDR2 SMNVEV come from the germline V gene (reference sequence). The CDR3 has 12 residues.